This record covers a single T cell receptor (beta chain). Its target is unknown. This sample was included in a study of T cell repertoires in cytomegalovirus infection. Study-wide background: Indications of both CMV infection and matching HLA type were provided by public TCR beta signatures.

Trimming pared 3 bases from V and 2 bases from J, leaving 6 bases between. The CDR3 contains 13 residues. Germline V CDR1 and CDR2: LNHDA, SQIVND (reference sequence). Study results and limitations: HLA-C-restricted CMV clonotypes gave the most frequent clonotype in two of eight donors. Pooled public TCR beta family frequency picked out CMV carriers with the relevant HLA.

Each CDR3 protein gets one entry after TCRdb re-called the reads with MiXCR. This sample has roughly 150,000 distinct CDR3 sequences, with about a quarter found just once. Material: PBMCs. This receptor was identified in a human donor in good health (CMV status not recorded). Some clones in this sample may be carry-over from other donors' samples. This chain links TRBV19 with TRBJ2-3; D not resolved. The CDR3 loop reads CASSMSDTDTQYF. The CDR3 DNA follows: TGTGCCAGTAGTATGAGCGACACAGATACGCAGTATTTT. The entire variable domain, with the rest obtained from reference TRBV19 and TRBJ2-3, is as follows: DGGITQSPKYLFRKEGQNVTLSCEQNLNHDAMYWYRQDPGQGLRLIYYSQIVNDFQKGDIAEGYSVSREKKESFPLTVTSAQKNPTAFYLCASSMSDTDTQYFGPGTRLTVL.